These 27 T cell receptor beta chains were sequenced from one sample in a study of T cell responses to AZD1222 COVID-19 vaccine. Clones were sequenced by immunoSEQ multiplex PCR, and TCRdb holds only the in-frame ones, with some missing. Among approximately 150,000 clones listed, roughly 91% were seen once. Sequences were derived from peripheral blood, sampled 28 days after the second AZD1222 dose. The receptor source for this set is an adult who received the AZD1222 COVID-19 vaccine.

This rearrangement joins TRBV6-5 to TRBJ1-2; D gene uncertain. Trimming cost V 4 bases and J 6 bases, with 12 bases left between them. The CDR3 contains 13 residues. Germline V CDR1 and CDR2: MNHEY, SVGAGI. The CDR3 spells CASSSSKVHGYTF. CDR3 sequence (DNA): TGTGCCAGCAGTTCCAGTAAGGTCCATGGCTACACCTTC.

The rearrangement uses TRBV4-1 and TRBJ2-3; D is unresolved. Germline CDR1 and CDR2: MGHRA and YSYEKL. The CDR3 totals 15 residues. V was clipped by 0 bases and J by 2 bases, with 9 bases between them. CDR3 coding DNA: TGCGCCAGCAGCCAAGATCAAAGGTCCACAGATACGCAGTATTTT. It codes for CASSQDQRSTDTQYF.

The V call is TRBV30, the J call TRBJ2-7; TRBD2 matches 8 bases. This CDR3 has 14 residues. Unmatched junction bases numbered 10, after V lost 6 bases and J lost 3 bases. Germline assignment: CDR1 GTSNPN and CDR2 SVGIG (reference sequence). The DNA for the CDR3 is TGTGCCTGCCGGGGGACTAGTAGGTTCTACGAGCAGTACTTC. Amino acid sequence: CACRGTSRFYEQYF.

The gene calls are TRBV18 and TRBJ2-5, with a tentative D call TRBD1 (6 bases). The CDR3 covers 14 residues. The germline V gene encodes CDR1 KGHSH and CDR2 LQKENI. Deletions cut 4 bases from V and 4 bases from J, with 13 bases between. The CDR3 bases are TGTGCCAGCTCACTATCGGACAGACTAGAGACCCAGTACTTC. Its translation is CASSLSDRLETQYF.

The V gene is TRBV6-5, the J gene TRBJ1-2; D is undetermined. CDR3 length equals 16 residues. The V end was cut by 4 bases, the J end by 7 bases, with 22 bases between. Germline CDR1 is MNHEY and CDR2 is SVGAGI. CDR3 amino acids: CASSSALYTSLGGYTF. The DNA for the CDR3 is TGTGCCAGCAGTTCGGCGCTTTACACTAGCCTCGGTGGCTACACCTTC.

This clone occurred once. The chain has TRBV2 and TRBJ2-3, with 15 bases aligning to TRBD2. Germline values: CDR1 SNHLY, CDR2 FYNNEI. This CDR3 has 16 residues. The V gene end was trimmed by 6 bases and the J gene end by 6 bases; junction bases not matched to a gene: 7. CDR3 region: CASRPGLAGGLDTQYF. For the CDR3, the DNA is TGTGCCAGCAGACCTGGACTAGCGGGGGGGCTCGATACGCAGTATTTT.

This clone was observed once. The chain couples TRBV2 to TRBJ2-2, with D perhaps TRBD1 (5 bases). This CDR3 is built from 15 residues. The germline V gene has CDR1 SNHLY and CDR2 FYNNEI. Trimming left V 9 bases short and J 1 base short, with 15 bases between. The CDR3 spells CARKSSRGNTGELFF. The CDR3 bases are TGTGCCAGAAAGTCATCAAGGGGGAACACCGGGGAGCTGTTTTTT.

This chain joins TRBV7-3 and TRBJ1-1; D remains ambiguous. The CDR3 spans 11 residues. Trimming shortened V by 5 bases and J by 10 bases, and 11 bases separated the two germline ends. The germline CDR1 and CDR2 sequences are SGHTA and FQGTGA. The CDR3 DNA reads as TGTGCCAGCAGCACCTACGTTTCAGCTTTCTTT. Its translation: CASSTYVSAFF.

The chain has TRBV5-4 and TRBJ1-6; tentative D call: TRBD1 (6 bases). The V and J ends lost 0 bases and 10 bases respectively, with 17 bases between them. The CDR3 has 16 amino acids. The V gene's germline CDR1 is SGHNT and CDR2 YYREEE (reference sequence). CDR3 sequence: CASSLVGGGSSSPLHF. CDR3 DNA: TGTGCCAGCAGCTTGGTAGGAGGGGGGAGTAGCTCACCCCTCCACTTT.

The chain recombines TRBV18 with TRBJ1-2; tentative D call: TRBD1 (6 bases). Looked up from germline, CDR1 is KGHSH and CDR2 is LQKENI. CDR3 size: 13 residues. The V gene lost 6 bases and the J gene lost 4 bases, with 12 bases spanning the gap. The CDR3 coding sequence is TGTGCCAGCTCCCCGGACAGACTCTATGGCTACACCTTC. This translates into CASSPDRLYGYTF.

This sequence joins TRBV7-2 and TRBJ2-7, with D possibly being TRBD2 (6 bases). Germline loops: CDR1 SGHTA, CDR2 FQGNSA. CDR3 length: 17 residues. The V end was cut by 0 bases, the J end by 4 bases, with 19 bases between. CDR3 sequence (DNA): TGTGCCAGCAGCTTAGCGCGGCGGGACCTCGTTATGTACGAGCAGTACTTC. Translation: CASSLARRDLVMYEQYF. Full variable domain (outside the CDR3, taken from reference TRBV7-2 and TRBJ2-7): GAGVSQSPSNKVTEKGKDVELRCDPISGHTALYWYRQSLGQGLEFLIYFQGNSAPDKSGLPSDRFSAERTGGSVSTLTIQRTQQEDSAVYLCASSLARRDLVMYEQYFGPGTRLTVT.

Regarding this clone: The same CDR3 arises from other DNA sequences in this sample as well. The CDR3 is CASSYAVNYGYTF. CDR3 nucleotides: TGTGCCAGCAGTTATGCGGTGAACTATGGCTACACCTTC. V and J are TRBV28 and TRBJ1-2; D is unresolved. Trimming took off 4 bases at V and 2 bases at J, with 8 bases between the two ends. This CDR3 region has 13 residues. The V gene's germline CDR1 is MDHEN and CDR2 SYDVKM.

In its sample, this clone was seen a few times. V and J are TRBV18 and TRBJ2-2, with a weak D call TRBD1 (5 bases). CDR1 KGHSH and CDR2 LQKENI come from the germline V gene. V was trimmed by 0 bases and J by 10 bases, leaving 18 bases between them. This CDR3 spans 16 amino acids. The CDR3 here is CASSPPPFLGVEELFF. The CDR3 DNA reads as TGTGCCAGCTCACCACCACCTTTCTTAGGGGTCGAGGAGCTGTTTTTT.

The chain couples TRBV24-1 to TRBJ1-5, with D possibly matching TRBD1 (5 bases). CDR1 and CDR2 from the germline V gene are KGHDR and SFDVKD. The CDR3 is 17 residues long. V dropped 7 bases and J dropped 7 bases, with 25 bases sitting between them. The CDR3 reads CATSHPGRQVVWQPQHF. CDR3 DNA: TGTGCCACCAGCCATCCAGGGAGGCAAGTGGTCTGGCAGCCCCAGCATTTT.

As DNA, the CDR3 is TGTGCCAGCAGTCCAAGGCCGACTGAAAAACTGTTTTTT. The encoded protein is CASSPRPTEKLFF. V usage is TRBV12-3 or TRBV12-4 and J usage is TRBJ1-4, with D hard to call. The V end lost 5 bases, the J end lost 7 bases, and 11 bases lay between the germline ends. The CDR3 consists of 13 residues.

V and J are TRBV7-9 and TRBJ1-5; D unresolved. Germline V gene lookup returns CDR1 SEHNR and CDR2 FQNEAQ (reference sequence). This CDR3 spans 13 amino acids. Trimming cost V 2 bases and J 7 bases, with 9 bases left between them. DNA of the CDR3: TGTGCCAGCAGCTTAATTCCGGGACAGCCCCAGCATTTT. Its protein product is CASSLIPGQPQHF. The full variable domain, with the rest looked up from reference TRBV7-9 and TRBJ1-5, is DTGVSQNPRHKITKRGQNVTFRCDPISEHNRLYWYRQTLGQGPEFLTYFQNEAQLEKSRLLSDRFSAERPKGSFSTLEIQRTEQGDSAMYLCASSLIPGQPQHFGDGTRLSIL.

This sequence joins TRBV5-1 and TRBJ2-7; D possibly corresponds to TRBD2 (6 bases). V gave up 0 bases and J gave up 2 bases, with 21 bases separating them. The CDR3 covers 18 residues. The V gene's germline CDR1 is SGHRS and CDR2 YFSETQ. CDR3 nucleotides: TGCGCCAGCAGCTTGGCCCCTAGCGCTCCACAAAACACCTACGAGCAGTACTTC. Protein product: CASSLAPSAPQNTYEQYF.

CDR3 sequence: CAWRGFRDRGEKLFF. The DNA of the CDR3 is TGTGCCTGGAGGGGATTCCGGGACAGAGGTGAAAAACTGTTTTTT. The V and J genes are TRBV30 and TRBJ1-4, with 7 nucleotides matching TRBD1. The germline CDR1 and CDR2 sequences are GTSNPN and SVGIG (reference sequence). This CDR3 contains 15 residues. Losses at the gene ends were 3 bases for V and 7 bases for J; bases not matched to a gene: 11.

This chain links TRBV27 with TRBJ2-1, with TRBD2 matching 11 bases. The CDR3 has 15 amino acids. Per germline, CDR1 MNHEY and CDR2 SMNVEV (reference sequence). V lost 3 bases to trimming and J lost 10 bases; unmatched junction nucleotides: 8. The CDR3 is CASSFPTSGVREQFF. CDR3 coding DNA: TGTGCCAGCAGTTTTCCGACTAGCGGGGTTAGGGAGCAGTTCTTC.

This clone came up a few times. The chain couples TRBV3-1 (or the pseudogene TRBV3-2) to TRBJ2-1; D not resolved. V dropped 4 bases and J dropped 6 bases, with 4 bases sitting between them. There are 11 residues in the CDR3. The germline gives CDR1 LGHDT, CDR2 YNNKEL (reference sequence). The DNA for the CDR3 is TGTGCCAGCAGCCCCGGCAATGAGCAGTTCTTC. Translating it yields CASSPGNEQFF.

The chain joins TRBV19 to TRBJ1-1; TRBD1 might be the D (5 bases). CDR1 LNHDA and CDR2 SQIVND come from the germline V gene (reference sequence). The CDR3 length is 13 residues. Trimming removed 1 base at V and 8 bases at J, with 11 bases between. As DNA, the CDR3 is TGTGCCAGTAGTATAGGGACACGGACGGAAGCTTTCTTT. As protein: CASSIGTRTEAFF. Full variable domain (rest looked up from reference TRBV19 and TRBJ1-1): DGGITQSPKYLFRKEGQNVTLSCEQNLNHDAMYWYRQDPGQGLRLIYYSQIVNDFQKGDIAEGYSVSREKKESFPLTVTSAQKNPTAFYLCASSIGTRTEAFFGQGTRLTVV.

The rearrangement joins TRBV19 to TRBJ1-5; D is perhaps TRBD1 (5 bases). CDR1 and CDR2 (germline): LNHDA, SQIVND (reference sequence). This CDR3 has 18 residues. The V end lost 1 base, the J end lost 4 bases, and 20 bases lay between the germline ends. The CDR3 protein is CASSIALQGVGLNQPQHF. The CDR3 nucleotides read TGTGCCAGTAGTATAGCTCTTCAGGGCGTAGGCCTGAATCAGCCCCAGCATTTT.

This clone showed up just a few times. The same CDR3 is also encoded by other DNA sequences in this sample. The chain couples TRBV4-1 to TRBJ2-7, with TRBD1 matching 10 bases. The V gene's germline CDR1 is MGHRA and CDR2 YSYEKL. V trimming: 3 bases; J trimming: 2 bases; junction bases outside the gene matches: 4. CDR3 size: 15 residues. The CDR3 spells CASSQSGTGAYEQYF. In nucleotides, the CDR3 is TGCGCCAGCAGCCAGTCCGGGACAGGGGCCTACGAGCAGTACTTC.

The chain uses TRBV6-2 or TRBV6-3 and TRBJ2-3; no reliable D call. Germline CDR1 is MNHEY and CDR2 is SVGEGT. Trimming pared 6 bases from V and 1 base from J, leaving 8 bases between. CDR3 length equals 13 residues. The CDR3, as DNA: TGTGCCAGCAGCCCCGGAGGCACAGATACGCAGTATTTT. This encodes CASSPGGTDTQYF.

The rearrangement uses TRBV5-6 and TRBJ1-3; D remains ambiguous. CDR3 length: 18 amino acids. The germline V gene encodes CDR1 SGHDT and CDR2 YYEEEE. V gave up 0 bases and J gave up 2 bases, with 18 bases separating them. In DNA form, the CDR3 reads TGTGCCAGCAGCTTGGGACCCTTAGGCAGAGAAACTGGAAACACCATATATTTT. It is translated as CASSLGPLGRETGNTIYF.

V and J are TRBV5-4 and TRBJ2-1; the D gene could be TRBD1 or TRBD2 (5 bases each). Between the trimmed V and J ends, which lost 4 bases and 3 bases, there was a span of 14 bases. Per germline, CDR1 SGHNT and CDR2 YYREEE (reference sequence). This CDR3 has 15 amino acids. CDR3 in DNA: TGTGCCAGCAGCCTATCTATGGGGGTCTACAATGAGCAGTTCTTC. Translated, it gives CASSLSMGVYNEQFF. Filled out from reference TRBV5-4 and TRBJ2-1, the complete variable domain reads ETGVTQSPTHLIKTRGQQVTLRCSSQSGHNTVSWYQQALGQGPQFIFQYYREEENGRGNFPPRFSGLQFPNYSSELNVNALELDDSALYLCASSLSMGVYNEQFFGPGTRLTVL.

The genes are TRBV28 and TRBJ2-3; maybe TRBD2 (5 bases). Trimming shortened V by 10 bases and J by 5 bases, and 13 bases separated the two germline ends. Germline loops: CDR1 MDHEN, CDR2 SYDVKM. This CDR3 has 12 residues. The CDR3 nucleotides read TGTGCCACCTGGCTAGCTGGAGATACGCAGTATTTT. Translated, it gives CATWLAGDTQYF.